The 21 T cell receptor beta chains listed next were all sequenced from one sample in a study of CD8+CD57+ T cells in acquired aplastic anemia. The template used for profiling TCR beta VDJ and CDR3 was genomic DNA. One entry per CDR3 protein, called by TCRdb with MiXCR from the reads. The sample lists approximately 200,000 distinct CDR3 sequences; 64% were seen once. Sequencing used sorted CD4+, CD8+, or CD8+CD57+ T cells (not recorded which) from PBMCs. These receptors all come from a human donor with severe aplastic anemia or a healthy control (not recorded which).

The chain combines TRBV10-2 with TRBJ2-6; no firm D call. Trimming stripped 2 bases from V and 0 bases from J, with 8 bases between. CDR3 length: 16 residues. In germline, CDR1 is WSHSY, CDR2 SAAADI. CDR3 amino acids: CASSEEKYSGANVLTF. The CDR3 DNA reads TGCGCCAGCAGTGAGGAGAAGTACTCTGGGGCCAACGTCCTGACTTTC.

This clonotype qualifies as hyperexpanded. The chain links TRBV9 to TRBJ2-7; 9 nucleotides agree with TRBD1. Germline CDR1 SGDLS, CDR2 YYNGEE. The V segment lost 3 bases and the J segment 5 bases; nucleotides outside the gene matches: 6. The CDR3 has 14 residues. The chain's CDR3 is CASSGWTGEDEQYF. CDR3 in DNA: TGTGCCAGCAGCGGATGGACAGGGGAGGACGAGCAGTACTTC.

The chain combines TRBV2 with TRBJ2-3; TRBD2 matches 8 bases. After removal of 6 bases from V and 7 bases from J, the junction contained 3 bases not matched to a gene. CDR3 length: 12 residues. Per the germline V gene, CDR1 is SNHLY and CDR2 is FYNNEI. In nucleotides, the CDR3 is TGTGCCAGCAGGACGGGAGGGTATACGCAGTATTTT. It specifies CASRTGGYTQYF.

This chain joins TRBV7-4 and TRBJ2-7; weak D call: TRBD2 (5 bases). Germline CDR1 is SGHVT and CDR2 is SQSDAQ. This CDR3 comprises 15 residues. The germline V and J ends were trimmed by 0 bases and 0 bases, with 9 bases remaining between them. For the CDR3, the DNA is TGTGCCAGCAGCTTAGCGAGCGGTAGCTCCTACGAGCAGTACTTC. Amino acids: CASSLASGSSYEQYF.

The rearrangement uses TRBV2 and TRBJ1-2; D unresolved. Per germline, CDR1 SNHLY and CDR2 FYNNEI. The CDR3 extends over 15 amino acids. V gave up 6 bases and J gave up 4 bases, with 18 bases separating them. The CDR3 nucleotides are TGTGCCAGCAGCCCTAGCCCGACGGTCACCTATGGCTACACCTTC. This gives the protein CASSPSPTVTYGYTF.

In its sample, this clonotype was seen a few times. This sequence may be a read error, since a much larger clone differs from it by one base. This chain links TRBV4-2 with TRBJ1-2; D is perhaps TRBD1 (5 bases). Germline V gene sequence: CDR1 LGHNA, CDR2 YNFKEQ. CDR3 length equals 16 residues. The CDR3 region has the DNA TGTGCCAGCGGCCATGCGGGCACGATCGGGGACGATGGCTACACCTTC. The encoded protein is CASGHAGTIGDDGYTF.

The rearrangement uses TRBV7-9 and TRBJ1-3, with a possible D match to TRBD1 (5 bases). The CDR3 covers 15 residues. V was clipped by 1 base and J by 5 bases, with 12 bases between them. Germline CDR1 reads SEHNR; CDR2 reads FQNEAQ (reference sequence). CDR3 amino acids: CASSLVGSGRNTIYF. DNA of the CDR3: TGTGCCAGCAGCTTAGTAGGGTCAGGGAGAAACACCATATATTTT.

The chain uses TRBV6-4 and TRBJ2-3; 7 positions agree with TRBD1. The germline gives CDR1 MRHNA, CDR2 SNTAGT. This CDR3 has 14 amino acids. With 6 bases clipped from V and 2 bases from J, the junction kept 5 bases outside the gene matches. DNA of the CDR3: TGTGCCAGCAGCCGGACAGGAGCCACAGATACGCAGTATTTT. Protein sequence: CASSRTGATDTQYF.

The V call is TRBV20-1, the J call TRBJ2-1, with 7 nucleotides matching TRBD1. CDR3 length: 16 residues. CDR1 is DFQATT and CDR2 is SNEGSKA in the germline V gene (reference sequence). Trimming at V came to 5 bases and at J to 4 bases, leaving 14 bases not matched to a gene. CDR3 DNA sequence: TGCAGTGCTTCTCCTACGAACGGGACAGCTTACAATGAGCAGTTCTTC. This gives the protein CSASPTNGTAYNEQFF.

To note about this clonotype: A read error may explain this, as a much larger clone is one base away. The chain employs TRBV5-6 and TRBJ2-1, with TRBD2 identical over 7 bases. The J call may be faulty, since TRBJ2-7 better matches the DNA end. CDR3 length: 13 amino acids. Germline CDR1 SGHDT, CDR2 YYEEEE. CDR3 sequence (DNA): TGTGCCGGCAGTTCGGGGGGACCCTACGAGCAGTACTTC. It specifies CAGSSGGPYEQYF.

The V gene is TRBV29-1, the J gene TRBJ2-7; TRBD1 matches at 9 bases. The CDR3 length is 12 residues. V lost 6 bases and J lost 1; bases outside the gene matches: 1. CDR1 and CDR2 from the germline V gene are SQVTM and ANQGSEA. The CDR3 loop is CSVGTGSYEQYF. CDR3 DNA: TGCAGCGTGGGGACAGGGTCCTACGAGCAGTACTTC.

This chain joins TRBV29-1 and TRBJ1-2; a possible D gene is TRBD1 (6 bases). Trimming removed 0 bases at V and 6 bases at J, with 17 bases between. CDR3 size: 15 residues. Germline CDR1 is SQVTM and CDR2 is ANQGSEA. The DNA of the CDR3 is TGCAGCGTTGAAGATAAATGGGGGCAGGGAGATGGCTACACCTTC. This translates into CSVEDKWGQGDGYTF.

The V gene is TRBV4-1, the J gene TRBJ1-2; TRBD1 matches 8 bases. Germline-derived CDR1 and CDR2 are MGHRA and YSYEKL. The CDR3 is 16 amino acids. The ends lost 3 bases at V and 5 bases at J; junction bases unmatched: 11. The CDR3 coding sequence is TGCGCCAGCAGCCAGGCTGGACAGGGAGGGTGGTATGGCTACACCTTC. Translating it yields CASSQAGQGGWYGYTF.

As DNA, the CDR3 is TGCAGTGCTAGATCGCCCAATGAGGGAGCTTTCTTT. Translated, it gives CSARSPNEGAFF. The chain carries TRBV20-1 and TRBJ1-1; no clear D gene. The CDR3 is made up of 12 amino acids. With 2 bases removed from V and 10 bases from J, the gap between germline ends came to 14 bases. The V gene's germline CDR1 is DFQATT and CDR2 SNEGSKA (reference sequence).

This clonotype counts as medium-sized (0.01 to 0.1%). The rearrangement joins TRBV5-6 to TRBJ1-2, with D perhaps TRBD1 (6 bases). V dropped 4 bases and J dropped 5 bases, with 12 bases sitting between them. CDR1 is SGHDT and CDR2 is YYEEEE in the germline V gene. CDR3 size: 13 residues. The CDR3 sequence: CASSQGTAYGYTF. The CDR3 DNA is TGTGCCAGCAGCCAGGGGACGGCGTATGGCTACACCTTC. The full variable domain, completed using reference TRBV5-6 and TRBJ1-2, is DAGVTQSPTHLIKTRGQQVTLRCSPKSGHDTVSWYQQALGQGPQFIFQYYEEEERQRGNFPDRFSGHQFPNYSSELNVNALLLGDSALYLCASSQGTAYGYTFGSGTRLTVV.

The chain carries TRBV2 and TRBJ2-6; D ambiguous. The germline V and J ends were trimmed by 6 bases and 0 bases, with 6 bases remaining between them. The CDR3 has 14 residues. Germline loops: CDR1 SNHLY, CDR2 FYNNEI. CDR3 loop: CASRDNSGANVLTF. The CDR3 region has the DNA TGTGCCAGCAGGGATAACTCTGGGGCCAACGTCCTGACTTTC.

At least ten counts were recorded for this clonotype. The rearrangement links TRBV7-2 to TRBJ2-5; 11 nucleotides agree with TRBD2. The CDR3 sequence is 15 residues long. Germline V gene sequence: CDR1 SGHTA, CDR2 FQGNSA. V lost 6 bases to trimming and J lost 0 bases; unmatched junction nucleotides: 3. This CDR3 reads CASSPLAGDQETQYF. The CDR3 nucleotides are TGTGCCAGCAGTCCACTAGCGGGGGACCAAGAGACCCAGTACTTC.

The genes are TRBV25-1 and TRBJ2-3; unclear D gene. The germline gives CDR1 MGHDK, CDR2 SYGVNS. Trimming removed 3 bases at V and 1 base at J, with 17 bases between. This CDR3 spans 17 amino acids. The chain's CDR3 is CASSDRTAFQGTDTQYF. DNA of the CDR3: TGTGCCAGCAGTGACCGAACGGCCTTTCAGGGCACAGATACGCAGTATTTT.

As DNA, the CDR3 is TGTGCCAGCAGATTACAGGGTCATGGCTACACCTTC. This translates into CASRLQGHGYTF. V and J are TRBV6-5 and TRBJ1-2; D perhaps matches TRBD1 (6 bases). This CDR3 is built from 12 residues. Per the germline V gene, CDR1 is MNHEY and CDR2 is SVGAGI. V was cut by 6 bases and J by 6 bases, with 11 bases left in between.

The chain employs TRBV4-3 and TRBJ2-3, with a tentative D call TRBD2 (6 bases). Germline V gene sequence: CDR1 LGHNA, CDR2 YSLEER. The CDR3 extends over 16 amino acids. V shed 3 bases and J shed 6 bases, with 19 bases lying between them. The CDR3 DNA is TGCGCCAGCAGCCATTCCACGGGGGACCTCACGGATACGCAGTATTTT. Amino acid sequence: CASSHSTGDLTDTQYF.

The chain recombines TRBV7-6 with TRBJ2-7, with 7 bases lining up with TRBD1. The CDR3 has 14 amino acids. Germline CDR1 reads SGHVS; CDR2 reads FNYEAQ. V was clipped by 5 bases and J by 3 bases; unmatched bases: 7. CDR3 residues: CASSAGRGNYEQYF. CDR3 nucleotides: TGTGCCAGCAGCGCGGGCAGGGGGAACTACGAGCAGTACTTC. The whole variable domain, filled in from reference TRBV7-6 and TRBJ2-7, reads GAGVSQSPRYKVTKRGQDVALRCDPISGHVSLYWYRQALGQGPEFLTYFNYEAQQDKSGLPNDRFSAERPEGSISTLTIQRTEQRDSAMYRCASSAGRGNYEQYFGPGTRLTVT.